Listed below are T cell receptor beta chains from one sample, sequenced in a study of Ad26.COV2.S vaccination and SARS-CoV-2 variants. Using immunoSEQ multiplex PCR, the repertoire was profiled, and TCRdb retains in-frame clones only, with some absent. Among about 350,000 clones listed, approximately 86% were seen once. Specimen: peripheral blood, collected in a trial of Ad26.COV2.S vaccine versus placebo. The receptors shown here come from a person aged 18-65 years who received the Ad26.COV2.S COVID-19 vaccine or a placebo. CDR3s include the opening cysteine and the closing phenylalanine or tryptophan. The D gene is left open where the match is weak. Not all rows give a size; the values are once, few, many and, for expanded clones, a class.

abundance,j_gene,v_gene,d_gene,CDR3nt,CDR3aa
NA,TRBJ1-6,TRBV19,NA,TGTGCCAGTAGTATAGACGGGGGAAACAATTCACCCCTCCACTTT,CASSIDGGNNSPLHF
NA,TRBJ1-5,TRBV13,NA,TGTGCCAGCAGCTTAGGACTCTCCCCTGGCCAGCCCCAGCATTTT,CASSLGLSPGQPQHF
few,TRBJ2-7,TRBV2,TRBD1,TGTGCCAGCAGTGAAATCGGACAGGGCGAGCAGTACTTC,CASSEIGQGEQYF
NA,TRBJ2-1,TRBV9,NA,TGTGCCAGCAGCCCCCGTACCAACTACAATGAGCAGTTCTTC,CASSPRTNYNEQFF
NA,TRBJ2-1,TRBV28,NA,TGTGCCAGCAGTTCACAGGGCCCGTCCTCCTACAATGAGCAGTTCTTC,CASSSQGPSSYNEQFF
once,TRBJ2-1,TRBV7-6,NA,TGTGCCAGCAGCTCCAGAGAGAATGAGCAGTTCTTC,CASSSRENEQFF
NA,TRBJ1-1,TRBV2,TRBD1,TGTGCCAGCAGGCTGGGGACAGGGGGTAACACTGAAGCTTTCTTT,CASRLGTGGNTEAFF
NA,TRBJ1-1,TRBV6-5,NA,TGTGCCAGCAGTTACCGGGGAGGGGCGAACACTGAAGCTTTCTTT,CASSYRGGANTEAFF
NA,TRBJ2-7,TRBV6-2/TRBV6-3,TRBD1,TGTGCCAGCAGCCAACAGGGACAGGGGGGCTCCTACGAGCAGTACTTC,CASSQQGQGGSYEQYF
NA,TRBJ1-6,TRBV7-9,NA,TGTGCCAGCAGCATCGCCGGGGGCCCAAATTCACCCCTCCACTTT,CASSIAGGPNSPLHF
NA,TRBJ1-3,TRBV27,NA,TGTGCCAGCAGTTTATCGCAGGGGTTCTCTGGAAACACCATATATTTT,CASSLSQGFSGNTIYF
NA,TRBJ2-3,TRBV5-1,NA,TGCGCCAGCAGTCGGGGAGGAGATACGCAGTATTTT,CASSRGGDTQYF
NA,TRBJ2-7,TRBV27,NA,TGTGCCAGCAGCCAAATCTCCAGAGGGTACGAGCAGTACTTC,CASSQISRGYEQYF
once,TRBJ1-2,TRBV13,NA,TGTGCCAGCAGCTTGGGAAAGGGCTATGGCTACACCTTC,CASSLGKGYGYTF
NA,TRBJ2-7,TRBV25-1,NA,TGTGCCAGCAGTGGCGTGGGGGTTTCTTACGAGCAGTACTTC,CASSGVGVSYEQYF
once,TRBJ1-5,TRBV7-2,TRBD1,TGTGCCAGCAGCTCCGGACAGGGGGCGGGTCAGCCCCAGCATTTT,CASSSGQGAGQPQHF
few,TRBJ2-7,TRBV24-1,TRBD2,TGTGCCACCGGGGCTAGCGGGAGCTACGAGCAGTACTTC,CATGASGSYEQYF